Presented here are 2 T cell receptor beta chains from one specimen sequenced in a study of T cell responses to AZD1222 COVID-19 vaccine (dated by TCRdb to about 2021). This specimen's time point label, per the study, means: baseline before first vaccination. The library came from the immunoSEQ multiplex PCR assay. TCRdb retrieved this table from immuneACCESS and kept in-frame rearrangements only. Not all clones are present; in checked studies, unresolved V genes account for under half, and no reason is known for the remainder. The table for this sample lists about 120,000 clones; roughly 92% of them were counted only once. Jointly, the top ten make up 1.7% of the sample. The sequencing here drew on peripheral blood, taken on day 0 of AZD1222 vaccination. All receptors come from an adult in good health.

This clone appeared a single time. The chain carries TRBV7-9 and TRBJ2-5, with a weak D call TRBD2 (5 bases). Trimming stripped 1 base from V and 5 bases from J, with 11 bases between. The CDR3 runs 14 residues. From germline, CDR1 is SEHNR and CDR2 FQNEAQ (reference sequence). Written as DNA, the CDR3 is TGTGCCAGCAGCTTAGGCCTAGCACGGGAGACCCAGTACTTC. Amino acids: CASSLGLARETQYF.

V and J are TRBV10-1 and TRBJ1-2, with a possible D match to TRBD1 (5 bases). There are 16 residues in the CDR3. V was cut by 8 bases and J by 3 bases, with 22 bases left in between. Germline V lookup: CDR1 WNHNN, CDR2 SYGVQD (reference sequence). This chain's CDR3 is CASGVPGGGLDYGYTF. CDR3 in DNA: TGCGCCAGCGGAGTCCCCGGGGGGGGGTTGGACTATGGCTACACCTTC.